This TCR beta chain stems from a study of T cells after yellow fever vaccination. The germline CDR1 and CDR2 sequences are SEHNR and FQNEAQ (reference sequence). V lost 9 bases to trimming and J lost 5 bases; unmatched junction nucleotides: 9. The CDR3 is 13 amino acids. In its sample, this clonotype was seen a few times. Its antigen is still unknown. Whole-study findings and limits: Only a minor proportion of clonotypes was detected across both CD4 and CD8 compartments. Contamination by abundant bulk-population clonotypes could be present in FACS-sorted repertoires.

Making TCR cDNA involved 5'RACE template switching, which added UMIs and a universal primer site. TCRdb reprocessed the 5' RACE reads with MiXCR, giving one entry per CDR3 protein. In the table there are about 340,000 distinct CDR3 sequences, under 15% of which are singletons. The chain links TRBV7-9 to TRBJ2-5; the match to TRBD2 covers 7 bases. The clonotype was recovered from a young man who received the YFV17D yellow fever vaccine. Sequencing used CD4+ T cells sorted from PBMCs, obtained 15 days after the yellow fever booster vaccination. As DNA, the CDR3 is TGTGCCAGTACCCCCGGGGGAGGGGAGACCCAGTACTTC. Translation gives CASTPGGGETQYF.